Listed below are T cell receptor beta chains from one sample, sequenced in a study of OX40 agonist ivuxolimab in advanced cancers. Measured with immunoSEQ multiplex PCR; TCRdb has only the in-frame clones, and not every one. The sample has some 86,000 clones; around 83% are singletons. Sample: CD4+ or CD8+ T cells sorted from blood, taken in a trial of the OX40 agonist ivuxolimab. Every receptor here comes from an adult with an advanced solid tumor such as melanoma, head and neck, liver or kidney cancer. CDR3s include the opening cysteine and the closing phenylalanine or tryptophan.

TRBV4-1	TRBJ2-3	CASSQGIDTQYF
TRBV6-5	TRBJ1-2	CASSYSGIDYGYTF
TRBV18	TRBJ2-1	CASSPAGHRAQEQFF
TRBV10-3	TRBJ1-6	CAISAGQVGNSPLHF
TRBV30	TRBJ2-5	CAWSDLAGGYQETQYF
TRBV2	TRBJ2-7	CASSVGTASYEQYF
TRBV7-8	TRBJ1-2	CASRTGTWGMDGYTF
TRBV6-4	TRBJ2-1	CASSIDRISYNEQFF
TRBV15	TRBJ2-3	CATSRVGGLAGSTDTQYF
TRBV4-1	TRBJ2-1	CASSPWTSTGEQFF
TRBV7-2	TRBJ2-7	CASSTSGRAYEQYF
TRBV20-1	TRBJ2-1	CSAPLNEQFF
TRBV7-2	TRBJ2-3	CASSSGTSGATDTQYF
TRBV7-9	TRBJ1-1	CASSVPGTANTEAFF
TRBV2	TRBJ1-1	CASSEDGRAAFF
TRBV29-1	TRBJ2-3	CSVGLTNTDTQYF